The 18 T cell receptor beta chains given below trace back to one sample, sequenced in a study of immune cell composition in non-small cell lung cancer. Libraries were prepared by immunoSEQ multiplex PCR; TCRdb keeps only in-frame clonotypes and omits some of them. The repertoire holds some 5,100 clones, about 80% seen once, with roughly a fifth in the top ten. The sequencing sample was made of lung tumor tissue. The receptor source for this set is a human donor with non-small cell lung cancer.

This chain joins TRBV19 and TRBJ1-2; maybe TRBD1 (5 bases). Germline CDR1 is LNHDA and CDR2 is SQIVND (reference sequence). Trimming left V 5 bases short and J 4 bases short, with 29 bases between. This CDR3 is 19 amino acids long. The CDR3 spells CASSPRGNQPRLSTYGYTF. CDR3 in DNA: TGTGCCAGTAGTCCACGGGGGAATCAACCGCGACTATCAACCTATGGCTACACCTTC.

Written as DNA, the CDR3 is TGTGCCAGCAGCCTCGTAGCGGGGGGGAGAGATACGCAGTATTTT. As protein: CASSLVAGGRDTQYF. The V and J genes are TRBV14 and TRBJ2-3, with 11 bases aligning to TRBD2. CDR1 is SGHDN and CDR2 is FVKESK in the germline V gene. The CDR3 contains 15 residues. Unmatched junction bases numbered 5, after V lost 4 bases and J lost 5 bases.

The V gene is TRBV5-4, the J gene TRBJ2-7; TRBD1 aligns across 8 bases. Germline loops: CDR1 SGHNT, CDR2 YYREEE (reference sequence). The CDR3 consists of 14 residues. The V gene end was trimmed by 1 base and the J gene end by 3 bases; junction bases not matched to a gene: 3. The CDR3 is CASSLQGARYEQYF. CDR3 sequence (DNA): TGTGCCAGCAGCTTGCAGGGGGCGCGCTACGAGCAGTACTTC.

The V call is TRBV7-2, the J call TRBJ2-3; D is possibly TRBD1 (5 bases). This CDR3 has 14 residues. V dropped 1 base and J dropped 8 bases, with 13 bases sitting between them. Germline CDR1 is SGHTA and CDR2 is FQGNSA. The CDR3 spells CASSLERGSSTQYF. The CDR3 nucleotides read TGTGCCAGCAGCTTAGAAAGGGGAAGTAGTACGCAGTATTTT.

The chain uses TRBV20-1 and TRBJ2-7, with D uncertain. This CDR3 contains 11 residues. The germline gives CDR1 DFQATT, CDR2 SNEGSKA (reference sequence). The V end lost 3 bases, the J end lost 2 bases, and 5 bases lay between the germline ends. The CDR3 bases are TGCAGTGCTAGTGCGGCCTACGAGCAGTACTTC. Protein sequence: CSASAAYEQYF.

This clone has only one observation. This chain connects TRBV28 to TRBJ1-1; D might be TRBD1 (5 bases). Germline V gene sequence: CDR1 MDHEN, CDR2 SYDVKM. With 1 base removed from V and 5 bases from J, the gap between germline ends came to 14 bases. This CDR3 contains 15 residues. CDR3 in DNA: TGTGCCAGCAGTTTATCAACAAGGGGTCCGACTGAAGCTTTCTTT. Protein sequence: CASSLSTRGPTEAFF. Full variable domain (outside the CDR3, taken from reference TRBV28 and TRBJ1-1): DVKVTQSSRYLVKRTGEKVFLECVQDMDHENMFWYRQDPGLGLRLIYFSYDVKMKEKGDIPEGYSVSREKKERFSLILESASTNQTSMYLCASSLSTRGPTEAFFGQGTRLTVV.

This clone showed up just once. This chain uses TRBV6-5 with TRBJ1-2; D perhaps matches TRBD1 (5 bases). This CDR3 is built from 14 residues. Germline V lookup: CDR1 MNHEY, CDR2 SVGAGI. V was clipped by 2 bases and J by 10 bases, with 17 bases between them. Here the CDR3 reads CASSYIGTGLPYTF. The CDR3, as DNA: TGTGCCAGCAGTTACATCGGAACAGGCCTCCCCTACACCTTC.

The chain recombines TRBV5-1 with TRBJ2-2, with TRBD1 identical over 10 bases. Per germline, CDR1 SGHRS and CDR2 YFSETQ. V was clipped by 4 bases and J by 5 bases; unmatched bases: 2. The CDR3 runs to 14 residues. CDR3 DNA: TGCGCCAGCAGCGCGGGACAGGGGACCGGGGAGCTGTTTTTT. The encoded protein is CASSAGQGTGELFF.

The chain couples TRBV2 to TRBJ2-3; the match to TRBD1 covers 8 bases. The V and J ends lost 5 bases and 3 bases, in that order; junction bases with no gene match: 7. The CDR3 totals 15 residues. The germline CDR1 and CDR2 sequences are SNHLY and FYNNEI. CDR3 residues: CASSYRTGWTDTQYF. The DNA of the CDR3 is TGTGCCAGCAGTTACCGGACAGGGTGGACAGATACGCAGTATTTT.

The chain links TRBV5-4 to TRBJ2-7, with 8 nucleotides matching TRBD2. The CDR3 contains 15 residues. The junction had 7 bases not matched to a gene; V was cut back by 0 bases and J by 5 bases. Germline V lookup: CDR1 SGHNT, CDR2 YYREEE (reference sequence). The chain's CDR3 is CASSLGAGDNHEQYF. CDR3 DNA sequence: TGTGCCAGCAGCTTGGGAGCGGGGGATAATCACGAGCAGTACTTC.

A single count supports this clone. The chain is built from TRBV19 and TRBJ1-1; TRBD1 is a possible D gene (6 bases). The V gene lost 8 bases and the J gene lost 3 bases, with 13 bases spanning the gap. Germline assignment: CDR1 LNHDA and CDR2 SQIVND (reference sequence). The CDR3 loop spans 13 amino acids. Here the CDR3 DNA reads TGTGCCAGTGGAAAAAACAGGGACACTGAAGCTTTCTTT. Protein: CASGKNRDTEAFF.

The gene calls are TRBV19 and TRBJ2-1; the D is unclear. The CDR3 totals 15 residues. Looked up from germline, CDR1 is LNHDA and CDR2 is SQIVND (reference sequence). V was trimmed by 0 bases and J by 0 bases, leaving 6 bases between them. Written as DNA, the CDR3 is TGTGCCAGTAGTATAGACGGTAGCTCCTACAATGAGCAGTTCTTC. It yields the protein CASSIDGSSYNEQFF.

The J gene is TRBJ2-1, the V gene TRBV5-6, with TRBD2 matching over 12 bases. V gave up 4 bases and J gave up 6 bases; unmatched junction bases: 11. CDR1 and CDR2 from the germline V gene are SGHDT and YYEEEE. This CDR3 has 17 residues. CDR3 residues: CASSPDRLAGGGNEQFF. CDR3 DNA: TGTGCCAGCAGCCCAGACCGGCTAGCGGGGGGGGGCAATGAGCAGTTCTTC.

The J gene is TRBJ1-2, the V gene TRBV7-8, with 10 nucleotides matching TRBD1. Germline V gene data show CDR1 as SGHVS and CDR2 as FQNEAQ. The CDR3 length is 14 residues. The V gene end was trimmed by 4 bases and the J gene end by 3 bases; junction bases not matched to a gene: 2. This CDR3 is CASSSTGGHYGYTF. The CDR3 DNA is TGTGCCAGCAGCTCGACAGGGGGCCACTATGGCTACACCTTC.

The chain carries TRBV6-1 and TRBJ1-2; D ambiguous. Germline CDR1 reads MNHNS; CDR2 reads SASEGT. V dropped 1 base and J dropped 4 bases, with 4 bases sitting between them. This CDR3 region has 12 residues. The CDR3 DNA is TGTGCCAGCAGTGAAGACAGCTATGGCTACACCTTC. It yields the protein CASSEDSYGYTF.

The chain couples TRBV13 to TRBJ1-1; weak D call: TRBD1 (6 bases). Germline CDR1 is PRHDT and CDR2 is FYEKMQ (reference sequence). CDR3 length: 13 residues. The V end lost 5 bases, the J end lost 4 bases, and 11 bases lay between the germline ends. CDR3 residues: CASSPYRATEAFF. Here the CDR3 DNA reads TGTGCCAGCAGCCCTTACAGGGCCACTGAAGCTTTCTTT. Looking up the rest from reference TRBV13 and TRBJ1-1 gives the full variable domain: AAGVIQSPRHLIKEKRETATLKCYPIPRHDTVYWYQQGPGQDPQFLISFYEKMQSDKGSIPDRFSAQQFSDYHSELNMSSLELGDSALYFCASSPYRATEAFFGQGTRLTVV.

The chain uses TRBV11-2 and TRBJ2-2, with 9 bases identical to TRBD1. V lost 4 bases, J lost 4 bases, and 7 bases stayed unmatched. Germline-derived CDR1 and CDR2 are SGHAT and FQNNGV. The CDR3 spans 16 residues. In nucleotides, the CDR3 is TGTGCCAGCAGCTCTCCGGGACAGGGTGGCACCGGGGAGCTGTTTTTT. Protein sequence: CASSSPGQGGTGELFF.

The chain links TRBV2 to TRBJ1-6; no definite D call. V lost 4 bases, J lost 8 bases, and 6 bases lay in between. Looked up from germline, CDR1 is SNHLY and CDR2 is FYNNEI. There are 12 residues in the CDR3. The CDR3 region is CASSVGDSPLHF. In DNA form, the CDR3 reads TGTGCCAGCAGTGTCGGGGATTCACCCCTCCACTTT.